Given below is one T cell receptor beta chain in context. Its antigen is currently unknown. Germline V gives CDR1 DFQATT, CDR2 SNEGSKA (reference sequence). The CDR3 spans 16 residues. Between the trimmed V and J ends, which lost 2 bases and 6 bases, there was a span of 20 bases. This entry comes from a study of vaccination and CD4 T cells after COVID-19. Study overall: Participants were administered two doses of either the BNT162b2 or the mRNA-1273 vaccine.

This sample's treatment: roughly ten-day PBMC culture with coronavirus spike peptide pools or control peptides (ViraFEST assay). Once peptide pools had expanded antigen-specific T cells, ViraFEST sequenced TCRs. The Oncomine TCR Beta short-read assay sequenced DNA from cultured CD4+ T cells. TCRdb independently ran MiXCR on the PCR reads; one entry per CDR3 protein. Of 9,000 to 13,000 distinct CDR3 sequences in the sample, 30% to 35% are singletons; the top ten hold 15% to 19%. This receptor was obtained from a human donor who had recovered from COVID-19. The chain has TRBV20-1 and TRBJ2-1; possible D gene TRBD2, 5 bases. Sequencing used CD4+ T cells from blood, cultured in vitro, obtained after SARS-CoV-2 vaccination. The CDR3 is CSARSLERWFGNEQFF. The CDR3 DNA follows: TGCAGTGCTAGATCCTTGGAGCGGTGGTTTGGCAATGAGCAGTTCTTC.